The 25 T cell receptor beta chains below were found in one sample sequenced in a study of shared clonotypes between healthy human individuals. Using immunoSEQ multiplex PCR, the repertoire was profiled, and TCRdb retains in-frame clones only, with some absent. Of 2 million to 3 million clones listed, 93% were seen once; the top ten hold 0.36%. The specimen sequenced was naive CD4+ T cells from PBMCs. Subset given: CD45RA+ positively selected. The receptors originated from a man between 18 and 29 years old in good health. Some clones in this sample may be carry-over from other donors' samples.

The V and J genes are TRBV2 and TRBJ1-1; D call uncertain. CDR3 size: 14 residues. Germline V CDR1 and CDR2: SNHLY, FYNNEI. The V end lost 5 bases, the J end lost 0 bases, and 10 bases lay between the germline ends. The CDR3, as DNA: TGTGCCAGCAGTTCCTACAGAGTGAACACTGAAGCTTTCTTT. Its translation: CASSSYRVNTEAFF.

Here the CDR3 reads CASTIGSGTPRGFF. CDR3 DNA: TGTGCCAGCACGATCGGTAGCGGGACCCCGCGGGGGTTCTTC. The chain employs TRBV5-5 and TRBJ2-1; TRBD2 matches at 8 bases. Germline CDR1 is SGHKS and CDR2 is YYEKEE (reference sequence). This CDR3 has 14 amino acids. V trimming: 6 bases; J trimming: 15 bases; junction bases outside the gene matches: 17. Based on the CDR3 plus reference TRBV5-5 and TRBJ2-1, the full variable domain is DAGVTQSPTHLIKTRGQQVTLRCSPISGHKSVSWYQQVLGQGPQFIFQYYEKEERGRGNFPDRFSARQFPNYSSELNVNALLLGDSALYLCASTIGSGTPRGFFGPGTRLTVL.

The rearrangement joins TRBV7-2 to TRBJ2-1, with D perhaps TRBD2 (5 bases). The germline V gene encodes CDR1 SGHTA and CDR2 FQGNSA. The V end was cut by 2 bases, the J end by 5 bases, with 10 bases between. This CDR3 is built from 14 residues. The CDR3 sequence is CASSLQSGNNEQFF. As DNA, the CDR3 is TGTGCCAGCAGCTTACAGAGCGGAAACAATGAGCAGTTCTTC.

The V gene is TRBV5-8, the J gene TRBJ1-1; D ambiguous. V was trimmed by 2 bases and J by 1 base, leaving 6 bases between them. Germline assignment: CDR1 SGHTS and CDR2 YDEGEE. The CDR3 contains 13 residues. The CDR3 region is CASSLDTNTEAFF. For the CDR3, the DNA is TGTGCCAGCAGCTTAGACACGAACACTGAAGCTTTCTTT.

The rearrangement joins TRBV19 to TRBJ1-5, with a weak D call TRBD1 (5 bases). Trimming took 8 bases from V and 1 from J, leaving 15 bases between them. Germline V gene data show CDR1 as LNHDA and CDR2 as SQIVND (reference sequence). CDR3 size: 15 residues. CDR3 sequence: CASAVRPGSNQPQHF. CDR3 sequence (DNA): TGTGCCAGTGCTGTGAGGCCAGGGAGCAATCAGCCCCAGCATTTT.

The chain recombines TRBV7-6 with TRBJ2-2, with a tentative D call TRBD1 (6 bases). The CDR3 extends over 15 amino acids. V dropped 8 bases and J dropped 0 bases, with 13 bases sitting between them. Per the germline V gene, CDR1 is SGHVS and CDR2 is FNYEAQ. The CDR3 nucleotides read TGTGCCAGCCGGACCGGACAGACGAACACCGGGGAGCTGTTTTTT. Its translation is CASRTGQTNTGELFF.

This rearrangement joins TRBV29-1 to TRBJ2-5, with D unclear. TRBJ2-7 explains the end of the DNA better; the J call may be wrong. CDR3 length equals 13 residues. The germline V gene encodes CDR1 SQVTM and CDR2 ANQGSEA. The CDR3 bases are TGCAGCGTTGGGCTGCGGCTCTCCTACGAGCAGTACTTC. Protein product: CSVGLRLSYEQYF.

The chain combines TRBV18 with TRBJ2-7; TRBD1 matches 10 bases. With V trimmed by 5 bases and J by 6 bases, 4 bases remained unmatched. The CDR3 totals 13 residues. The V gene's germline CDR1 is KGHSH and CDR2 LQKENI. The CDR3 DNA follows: TGTGCCAGCTCAAGGGACAGGGGCGTCGAGCAGTACTTC. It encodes CASSRDRGVEQYF.

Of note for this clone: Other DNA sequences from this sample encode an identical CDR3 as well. The CDR3 reads CASSPGGLAGETQYF. The CDR3 region has the DNA TGTGCCAGCTCACCGGGAGGACTAGCGGGAGAGACCCAGTACTTC. The gene calls are TRBV18 and TRBJ2-5; 11 bases line up with TRBD2. The V gene end was trimmed by 3 bases and the J gene end by 4 bases; junction bases not matched to a gene: 4. CDR1 and CDR2 (germline): KGHSH, LQKENI. The CDR3 extends over 15 amino acids.

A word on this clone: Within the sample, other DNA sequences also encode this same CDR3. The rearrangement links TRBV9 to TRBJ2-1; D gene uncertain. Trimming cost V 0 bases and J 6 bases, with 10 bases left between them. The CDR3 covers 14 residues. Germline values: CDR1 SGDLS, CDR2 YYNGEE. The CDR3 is CASSVDGGSNEQFF. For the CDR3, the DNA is TGTGCCAGCAGCGTAGATGGTGGGTCCAATGAGCAGTTCTTC.

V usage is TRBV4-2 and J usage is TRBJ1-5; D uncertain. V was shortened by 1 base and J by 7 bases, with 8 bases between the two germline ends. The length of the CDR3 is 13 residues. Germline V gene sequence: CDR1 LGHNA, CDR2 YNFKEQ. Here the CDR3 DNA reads TGTGCCAGCAGCCAAGCTCTAACCCAGCCCCAGCATTTT. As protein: CASSQALTQPQHF.

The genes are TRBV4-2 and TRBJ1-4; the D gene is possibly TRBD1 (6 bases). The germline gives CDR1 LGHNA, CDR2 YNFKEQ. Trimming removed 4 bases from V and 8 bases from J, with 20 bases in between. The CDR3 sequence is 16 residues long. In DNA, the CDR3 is TGTGCCAGCAGCCCCAGGGCAGGGGAGTCGAGGGAAAAACTGTTTTTT. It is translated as CASSPRAGESREKLFF.

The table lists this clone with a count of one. CDR3 sequence (DNA): TGTGCCAGCAGCTTAGGATTACCGGGACGGGGTTATTGGGTGTTTTTT. Translating it yields CASSLGLPGRGYWVFF. The chain has TRBV7-8 and TRBJ1-4; possible D gene TRBD1, 5 bases. V dropped 1 base and J dropped 15 bases, with 24 bases sitting between them. This CDR3 is built from 16 residues. From germline, CDR1 is SGHVS and CDR2 FQNEAQ.

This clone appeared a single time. The CDR3, as DNA: TGTGCCAGCATCAAGGGGCGGGAGGGCCGGAATGAGCAGTTCTTC. Protein product: CASIKGREGRNEQFF. The chain uses TRBV9 and TRBJ2-1, with 9 positions matching TRBD2. CDR3 length equals 15 residues. CDR1 and CDR2 (germline): SGDLS, YYNGEE. The V segment lost 6 bases and the J segment 7 bases; nucleotides outside the gene matches: 11. The entire variable domain, with the rest obtained from reference TRBV9 and TRBJ2-1, is as follows: DSGVTQTPKHLITATGQRVTLRCSPRSGDLSVYWYQQSLDQGLQFLIQYYNGEERAKGNILERFSAQQFPDLHSELNLSSLELGDSALYFCASIKGREGRNEQFFGPGTRLTVL.

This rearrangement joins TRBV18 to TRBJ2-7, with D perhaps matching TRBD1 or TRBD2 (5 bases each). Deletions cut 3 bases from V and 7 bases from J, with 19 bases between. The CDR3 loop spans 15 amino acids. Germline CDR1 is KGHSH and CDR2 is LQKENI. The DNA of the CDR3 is TGTGCCAGCTCACCCCCAGGGAGAGGGGACCAAGAGCAGTACTTC. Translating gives CASSPPGRGDQEQYF.

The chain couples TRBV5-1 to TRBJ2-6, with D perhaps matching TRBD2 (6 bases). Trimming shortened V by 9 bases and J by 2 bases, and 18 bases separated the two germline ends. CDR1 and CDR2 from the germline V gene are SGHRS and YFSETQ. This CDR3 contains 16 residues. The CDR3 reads CATSFGGTPGANVLTF. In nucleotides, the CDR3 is TGCGCCACTTCCTTTGGGGGGACCCCTGGGGCCAACGTCCTGACTTTC.

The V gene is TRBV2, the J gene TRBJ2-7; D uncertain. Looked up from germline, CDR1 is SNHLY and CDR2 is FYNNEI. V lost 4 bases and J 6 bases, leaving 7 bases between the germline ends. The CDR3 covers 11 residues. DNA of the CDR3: TGTGCCAGCAGTGTCGGACGCGAGCAGTACTTC. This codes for CASSVGREQYF.

The CDR3 spells CASSGRLAAKNTGELFF. The CDR3 DNA follows: TGTGCCAGCAGCGGCCGACTAGCAGCAAAGAACACCGGGGAGCTGTTTTTT. The gene calls are TRBV4-2 and TRBJ2-2; 7 positions agree with TRBD2. The ends lost 5 bases at V and 1 base at J; junction bases unmatched: 10. Germline V gene data show CDR1 as LGHNA and CDR2 as YNFKEQ. CDR3 size: 17 residues.

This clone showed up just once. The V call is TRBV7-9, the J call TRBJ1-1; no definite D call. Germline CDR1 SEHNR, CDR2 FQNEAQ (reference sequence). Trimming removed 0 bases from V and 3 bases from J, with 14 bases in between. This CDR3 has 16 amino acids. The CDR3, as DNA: TGTGCCAGCAGCTTAGCGAGGAATTCAAGGGACACTGAAGCTTTCTTT. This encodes CASSLARNSRDTEAFF.

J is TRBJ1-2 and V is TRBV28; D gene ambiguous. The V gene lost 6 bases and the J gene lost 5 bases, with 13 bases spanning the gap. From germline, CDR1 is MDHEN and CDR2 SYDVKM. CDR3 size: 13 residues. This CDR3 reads CASSPPGFYGYTF. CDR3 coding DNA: TGTGCCAGCAGCCCACCGGGCTTTTATGGCTACACCTTC.

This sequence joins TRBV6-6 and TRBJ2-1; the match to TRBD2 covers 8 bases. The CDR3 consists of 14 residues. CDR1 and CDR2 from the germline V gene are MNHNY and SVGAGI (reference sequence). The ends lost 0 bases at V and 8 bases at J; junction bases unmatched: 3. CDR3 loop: CASSYSTAGDEQFF. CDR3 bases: TGTGCCAGCAGTTACTCGACAGCGGGAGATGAGCAGTTCTTC.

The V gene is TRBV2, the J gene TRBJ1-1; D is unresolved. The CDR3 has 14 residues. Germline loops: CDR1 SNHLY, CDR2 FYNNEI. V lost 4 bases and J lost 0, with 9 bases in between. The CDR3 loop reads CASSATLMNTEAFF. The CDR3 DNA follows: TGTGCCAGCAGTGCAACCCTAATGAACACTGAAGCTTTCTTT. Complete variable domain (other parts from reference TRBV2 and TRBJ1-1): EPEVTQTPSHQVTQMGQEVILRCVPISNHLYFYWYRQILGQKVEFLVSFYNNEISEKSEIFDDQFSVERPDGSNFTLKIRSTKLEDSAMYFCASSATLMNTEAFFGQGTRLTVV.

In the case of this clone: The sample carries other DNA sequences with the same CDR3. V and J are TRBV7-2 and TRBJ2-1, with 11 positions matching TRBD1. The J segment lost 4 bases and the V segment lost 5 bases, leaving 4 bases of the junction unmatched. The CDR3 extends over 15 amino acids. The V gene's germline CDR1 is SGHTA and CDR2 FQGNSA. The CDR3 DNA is TGTGCCAGCAGCCTCGGACAGGGGGCTTACAATGAGCAGTTCTTC. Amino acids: CASSLGQGAYNEQFF.

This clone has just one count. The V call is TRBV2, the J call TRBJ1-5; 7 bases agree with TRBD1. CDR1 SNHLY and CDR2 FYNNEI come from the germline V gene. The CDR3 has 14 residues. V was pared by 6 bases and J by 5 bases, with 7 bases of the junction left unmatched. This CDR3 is CASSRQGTHQPQHF. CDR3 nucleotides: TGTGCCAGCAGCCGACAGGGAACGCATCAGCCCCAGCATTTT.

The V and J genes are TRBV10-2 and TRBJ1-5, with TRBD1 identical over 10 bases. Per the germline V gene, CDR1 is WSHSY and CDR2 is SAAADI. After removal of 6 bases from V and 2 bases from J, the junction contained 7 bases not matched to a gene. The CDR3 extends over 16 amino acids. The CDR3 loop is CASSLTGGAGNQPQHF. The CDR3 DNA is TGCGCCAGCAGCTTGACAGGGGGCGCCGGCAATCAGCCCCAGCATTTT.